This T cell receptor (beta chain) was obtained from a study of T cell changes during pregnancy in multiple sclerosis. Clones were read by immunoSEQ multiplex PCR, and TCRdb kept only the in-frame ones, dropping some. This repertoire shows some 60,000 clones, approximately 93% found once; its top ten account for around 1.7%. The V end was cut by 2 bases, the J end by 2 bases, with 10 bases between. The length of the CDR3 is 14 residues. Germline CDR1 is SGHAT and CDR2 is FQNNGV. The sequence came from a female donor with multiple sclerosis, enrolled in a pregnancy study. This chain connects TRBV11-2 to TRBJ2-7; tentatively, D is TRBD2 (5 bases). The specimen comprised peripheral blood, sampled after pregnancy. CDR3 in DNA: TGTGCCAGCAGCTTACAACACGGGGCCTACGAGCAGTACTTC. Translated, it gives CASSLQHGAYEQYF.